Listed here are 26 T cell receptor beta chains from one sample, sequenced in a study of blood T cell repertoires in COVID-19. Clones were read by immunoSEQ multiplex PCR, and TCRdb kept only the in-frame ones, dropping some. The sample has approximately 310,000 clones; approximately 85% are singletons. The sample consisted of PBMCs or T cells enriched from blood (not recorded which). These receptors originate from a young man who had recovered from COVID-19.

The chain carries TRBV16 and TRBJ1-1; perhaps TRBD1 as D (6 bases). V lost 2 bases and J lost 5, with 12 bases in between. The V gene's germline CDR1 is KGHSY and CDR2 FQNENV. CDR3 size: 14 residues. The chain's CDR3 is CASSQQTGGTEAFF. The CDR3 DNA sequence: TGTGCCAGCAGCCAACAGACAGGTGGTACTGAAGCTTTCTTT.

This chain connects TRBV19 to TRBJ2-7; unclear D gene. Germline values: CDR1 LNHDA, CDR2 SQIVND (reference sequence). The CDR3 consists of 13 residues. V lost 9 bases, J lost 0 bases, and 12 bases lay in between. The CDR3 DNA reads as TGTGCCAGCCCCCTCCTCAGCTCCTACGAGCAGTACTTC. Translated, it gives CASPLLSSYEQYF.

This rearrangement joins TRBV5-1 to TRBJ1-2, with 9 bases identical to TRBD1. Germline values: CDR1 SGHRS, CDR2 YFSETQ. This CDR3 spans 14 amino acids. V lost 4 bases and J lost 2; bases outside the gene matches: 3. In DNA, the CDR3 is TGCGCCAGCAGCCGGGGACAGGGCAACTATGGCTACACCTTC. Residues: CASSRGQGNYGYTF.

The CDR3 DNA follows: TGTGCCAGCTCACCACCAGGGGGATCTGGAAACACCATATATTTT. Its protein is CASSPPGGSGNTIYF. The rearrangement joins TRBV18 to TRBJ1-3; the D gene is possibly TRBD1 (6 bases). Trimming shortened V by 0 bases and J by 1 base, and 7 bases separated the two germline ends. Germline CDR1 and CDR2: KGHSH and LQKENI. The CDR3 is made up of 15 amino acids.

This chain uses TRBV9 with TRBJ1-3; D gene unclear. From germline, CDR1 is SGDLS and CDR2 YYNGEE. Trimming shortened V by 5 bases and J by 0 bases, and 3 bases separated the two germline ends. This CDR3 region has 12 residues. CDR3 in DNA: TGTGCCAGCAGGCGCTCTGGAAACACCATATATTTT. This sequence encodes CASRRSGNTIYF.

The CDR3 here is CASSFGQGAQKLFF. CDR3 coding DNA: TGTGCCAGCAGTTTCGGTCAGGGGGCTCAAAAACTGTTTTTT. The chain couples TRBV27 to TRBJ1-4; TRBD1 agrees at 8 bases. V shed 3 bases, J shed 9 bases, and the junction held 6 bases outside the gene matches. In germline, CDR1 is MNHEY, CDR2 SMNVEV (reference sequence). The CDR3 contains 14 residues.

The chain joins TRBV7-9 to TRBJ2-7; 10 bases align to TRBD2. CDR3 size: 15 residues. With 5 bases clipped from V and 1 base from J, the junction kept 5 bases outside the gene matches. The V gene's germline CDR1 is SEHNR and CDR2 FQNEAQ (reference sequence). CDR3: CASSSGGALSYEQYF. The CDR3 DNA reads TGTGCCAGCAGCAGCGGGGGGGCCCTTTCCTACGAGCAGTACTTC.

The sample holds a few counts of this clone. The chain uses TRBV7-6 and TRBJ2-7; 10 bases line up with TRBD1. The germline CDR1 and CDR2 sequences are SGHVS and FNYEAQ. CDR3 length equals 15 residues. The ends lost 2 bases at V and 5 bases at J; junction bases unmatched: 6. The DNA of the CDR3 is TGTGCCAGCAGCTTAATTTTTGACAGGGGGCACGAGCAGTACTTC. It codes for CASSLIFDRGHEQYF.

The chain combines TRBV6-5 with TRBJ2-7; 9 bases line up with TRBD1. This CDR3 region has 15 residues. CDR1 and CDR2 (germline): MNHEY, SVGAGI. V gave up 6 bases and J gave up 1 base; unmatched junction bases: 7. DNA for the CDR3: TGTGCCAGCAGGAGGGGACAGGGAATATCCTACGAGCAGTACTTC. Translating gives CASRRGQGISYEQYF.

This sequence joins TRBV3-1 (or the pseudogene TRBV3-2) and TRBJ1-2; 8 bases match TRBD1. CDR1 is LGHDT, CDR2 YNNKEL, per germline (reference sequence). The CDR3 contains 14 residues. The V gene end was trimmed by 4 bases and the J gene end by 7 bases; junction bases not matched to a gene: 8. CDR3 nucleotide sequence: TGTGCCAGCAGCCGAGGACAGGGCGGAGCTGGCTACACCTTC. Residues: CASSRGQGGAGYTF.

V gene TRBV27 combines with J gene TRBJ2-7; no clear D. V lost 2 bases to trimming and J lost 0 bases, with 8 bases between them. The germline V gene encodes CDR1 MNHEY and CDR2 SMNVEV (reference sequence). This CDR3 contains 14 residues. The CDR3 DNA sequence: TGTGCCAGCAGTTTAGAGAGATTCTCCTACGAGCAGTACTTC. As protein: CASSLERFSYEQYF.

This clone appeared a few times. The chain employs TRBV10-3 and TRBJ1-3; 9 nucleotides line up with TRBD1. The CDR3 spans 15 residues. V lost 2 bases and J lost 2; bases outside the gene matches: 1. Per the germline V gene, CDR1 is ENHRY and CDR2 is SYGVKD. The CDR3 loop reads CAISETGGTGNTIYF. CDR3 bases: TGTGCCATCAGTGAGACAGGGGGCACTGGAAACACCATATATTTT.

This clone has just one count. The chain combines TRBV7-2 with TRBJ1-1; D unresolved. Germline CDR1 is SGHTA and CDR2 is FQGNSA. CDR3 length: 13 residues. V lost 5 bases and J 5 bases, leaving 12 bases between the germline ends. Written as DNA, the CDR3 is TGTGCCAGCAGCGACCCGACGGGAACTGAAGCTTTCTTT. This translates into CASSDPTGTEAFF.

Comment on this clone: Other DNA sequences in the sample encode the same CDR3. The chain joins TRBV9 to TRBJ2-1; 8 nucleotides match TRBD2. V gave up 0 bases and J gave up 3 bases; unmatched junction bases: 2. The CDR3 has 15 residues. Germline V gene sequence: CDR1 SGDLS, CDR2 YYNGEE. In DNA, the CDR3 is TGTGCCAGCAGCGTAGCGGGGGGGCGCTACAATGAGCAGTTCTTC. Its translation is CASSVAGGRYNEQFF.

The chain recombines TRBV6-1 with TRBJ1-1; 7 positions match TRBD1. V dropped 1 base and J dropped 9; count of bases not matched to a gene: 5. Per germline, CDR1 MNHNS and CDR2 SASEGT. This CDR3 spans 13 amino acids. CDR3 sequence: CASSEEGALKAFF. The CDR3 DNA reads TGTGCCAGCAGTGAAGAGGGGGCCCTGAAAGCTTTCTTT.

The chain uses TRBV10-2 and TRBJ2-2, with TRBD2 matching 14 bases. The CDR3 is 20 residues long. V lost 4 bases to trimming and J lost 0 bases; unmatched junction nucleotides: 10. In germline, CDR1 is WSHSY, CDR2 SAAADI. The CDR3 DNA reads TGCGCCAGCAGTGCTTCCCGACTAGCGGGGGGGACCGCGAACACCGGGGAGCTGTTTTTT. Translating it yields CASSASRLAGGTANTGELFF.

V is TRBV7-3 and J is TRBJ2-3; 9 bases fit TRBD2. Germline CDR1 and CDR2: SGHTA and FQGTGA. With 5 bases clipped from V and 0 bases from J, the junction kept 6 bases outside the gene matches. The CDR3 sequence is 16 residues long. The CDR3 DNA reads TGTGCCAGCAGCGAAAGCGGGGGGAGGAGCACAGATACGCAGTATTTT. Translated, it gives CASSESGGRSTDTQYF.

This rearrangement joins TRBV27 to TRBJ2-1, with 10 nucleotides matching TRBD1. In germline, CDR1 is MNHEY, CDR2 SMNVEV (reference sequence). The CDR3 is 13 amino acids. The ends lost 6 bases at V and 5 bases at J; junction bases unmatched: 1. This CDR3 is CASRTGGHNEQFF. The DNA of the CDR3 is TGTGCCAGCAGGACAGGGGGCCACAATGAGCAGTTCTTC.

CDR3 in amino acids: CASSQVFPGQGIHEQFF. The CDR3 region has the DNA TGCGCCAGCAGCCAAGTCTTTCCGGGACAGGGTATCCATGAGCAGTTCTTC. The rearrangement links TRBV4-1 to TRBJ2-1; 9 bases align to TRBD1. The CDR3 totals 17 residues. Trimming removed 1 base from V and 8 bases from J; junction bases left unmatched: 12. Germline CDR1 MGHRA, CDR2 YSYEKL.

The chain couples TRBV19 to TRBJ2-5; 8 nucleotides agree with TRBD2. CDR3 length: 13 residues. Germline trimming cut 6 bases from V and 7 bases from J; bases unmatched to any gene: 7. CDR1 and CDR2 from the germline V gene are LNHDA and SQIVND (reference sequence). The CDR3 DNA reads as TGTGCCAGTAGCGGTAGCGGGGTCCCGACCCAGTACTTC. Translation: CASSGSGVPTQYF.

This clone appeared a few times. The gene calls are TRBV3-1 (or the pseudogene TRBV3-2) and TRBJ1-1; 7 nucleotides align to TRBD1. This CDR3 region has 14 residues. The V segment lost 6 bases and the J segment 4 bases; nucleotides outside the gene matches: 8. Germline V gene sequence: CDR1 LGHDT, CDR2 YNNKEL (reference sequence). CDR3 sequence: CASRIGTASTEAFF. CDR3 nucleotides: TGTGCCAGCAGGATAGGGACAGCGAGCACTGAAGCTTTCTTT.

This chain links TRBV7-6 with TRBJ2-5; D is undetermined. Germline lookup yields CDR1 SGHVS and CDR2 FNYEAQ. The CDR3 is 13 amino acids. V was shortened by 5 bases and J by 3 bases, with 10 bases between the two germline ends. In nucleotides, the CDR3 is TGTGCCAGCAGCGAGTGGGCTGAAGAGACCCAGTACTTC. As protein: CASSEWAEETQYF.

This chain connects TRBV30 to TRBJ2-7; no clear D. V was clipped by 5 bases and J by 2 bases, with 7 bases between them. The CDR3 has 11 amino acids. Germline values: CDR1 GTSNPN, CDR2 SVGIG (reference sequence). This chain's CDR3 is CAWGTAYEQYF. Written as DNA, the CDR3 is TGTGCCTGGGGTACGGCCTACGAGCAGTACTTC.

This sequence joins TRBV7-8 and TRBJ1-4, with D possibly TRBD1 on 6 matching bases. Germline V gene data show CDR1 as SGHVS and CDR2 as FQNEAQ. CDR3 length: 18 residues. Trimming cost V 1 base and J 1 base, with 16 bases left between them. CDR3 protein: CASSLEQGPSQTNEKLFF. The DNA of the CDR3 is TGTGCCAGCAGCTTAGAACAGGGCCCGAGTCAAACTAATGAAAAACTGTTTTTT.

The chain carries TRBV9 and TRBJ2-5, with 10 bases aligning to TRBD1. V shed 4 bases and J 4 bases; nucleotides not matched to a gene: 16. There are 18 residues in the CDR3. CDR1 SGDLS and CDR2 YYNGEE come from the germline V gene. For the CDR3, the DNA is TGTGCCAGCAGCACCCGGACAGGGGGGAACGACCCTCCAGAGACCCAGTACTTC. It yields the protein CASSTRTGGNDPPETQYF.

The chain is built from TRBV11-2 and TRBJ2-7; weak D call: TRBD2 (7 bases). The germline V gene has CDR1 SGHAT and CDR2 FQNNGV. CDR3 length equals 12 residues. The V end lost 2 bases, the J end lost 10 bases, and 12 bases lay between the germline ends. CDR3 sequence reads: CASSLRGGKQYF. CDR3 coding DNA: TGTGCCAGCAGCTTAAGGGGGGGCAAACAGTACTTC.